A selection of T cell receptor beta chains follows, all from one sample in a study of early stage breast cancer tumors. Produced via immunoSEQ multiplex PCR; TCRdb's table is partial and in-frame only. The sample lists 25,000 to 35,000 clones; about 80% were seen once. The sequencing sample was made of blood. The receptor source for this set is a person aged 55 to 70 with breast cancer. Each CDR3 is given with its conserved first and last residue. D genes are given only for firm matches.

j_gene	v_gene	d_gene	CDR3aa
TRBJ2-1	TRBV10-1	-	CASSAAGRSNEQFF
TRBJ1-5	TRBV6-5	TRBD1	CASRSRQGWQPQHF
TRBJ1-5	TRBV5-1	-	CASSLTPDQPQHF
TRBJ1-5	TRBV19	-	CASSIRRINQPQHF
TRBJ2-7	TRBV6-5	TRBD1	CASSYGTGSDYEQYF
TRBJ2-3	TRBV30	-	CAWSVGGDTQYF
TRBJ1-2	TRBV2	TRBD1	CASRAYGTGDGYTF
TRBJ1-1	TRBV18	TRBD1	CASSQNRQGKNTEAFF
TRBJ1-1	TRBV18	TRBD1	CASSRTGDTEAFF
TRBJ2-7	TRBV9	TRBD2	CASSGGGRLAGNHEQYF
TRBJ1-1	TRBV5-4	-	CASRLSGGRDTEAFF
TRBJ2-5	TRBV28	-	CASSLGPKTPVGTQYF
TRBJ1-4	TRBV6-6	TRBD1	CASSYKGAEEKLFF
TRBJ1-1	TRBV5-8	-	CASDRGSEAFF
TRBJ1-2	TRBV30	-	CAWSVGGALEGYTF
TRBJ2-1	TRBV6-6	-	CASSYSNRAGSHEQFF
TRBJ2-3	TRBV19	-	CASRRRAGGTDTQYF
TRBJ2-5	TRBV11-2	-	CASSLGRDGTQYF
TRBJ2-5	TRBV30	TRBD1	CAWSGTGGFRQETQYF
TRBJ1-4	TRBV28	-	CASSAPRGKLFF
TRBJ2-1	TRBV7-7	TRBD2	CASSLALAGALNEQFF
TRBJ2-7	TRBV7-2	TRBD2	CASSLSGTMSDEQYF
TRBJ1-5	TRBV6-4	-	CASSYLNGLFNQPQHF
TRBJ2-1	TRBV27	TRBD2	CASSFSGGLAGGQGFF
TRBJ2-1	TRBV28	TRBD1	CASSQGQYEQFF
TRBJ2-1	TRBV14	TRBD2	CASSQVLGLAGGGYNEQFF
TRBJ2-1	TRBV6-4	TRBD2	CASSDGTSGNEQFF
TRBJ2-1	TRBV7-2	TRBD2	CASSLMIAGGANEQFF
TRBJ2-1	TRBV7-6	TRBD2	CASSLGLAGSSYNEQFF
TRBJ2-1	TRBV7-6	-	CASSSRTTVSYNEQFF
TRBJ2-1	TRBV7-9	-	CASSSTRDEQFF
TRBJ1-5	TRBV5-6	-	CASSLGSQPQHF
TRBJ2-3	TRBV18	TRBD2	CASSPPSAGGPSDTQYF
TRBJ1-2	TRBV30	-	CAWRSGSNTRFDTF
TRBJ1-5	TRBV7-8	-	CASSPLTGVNQPQHF
TRBJ2-5	TRBV6-6	-	CASSLQGETQYF